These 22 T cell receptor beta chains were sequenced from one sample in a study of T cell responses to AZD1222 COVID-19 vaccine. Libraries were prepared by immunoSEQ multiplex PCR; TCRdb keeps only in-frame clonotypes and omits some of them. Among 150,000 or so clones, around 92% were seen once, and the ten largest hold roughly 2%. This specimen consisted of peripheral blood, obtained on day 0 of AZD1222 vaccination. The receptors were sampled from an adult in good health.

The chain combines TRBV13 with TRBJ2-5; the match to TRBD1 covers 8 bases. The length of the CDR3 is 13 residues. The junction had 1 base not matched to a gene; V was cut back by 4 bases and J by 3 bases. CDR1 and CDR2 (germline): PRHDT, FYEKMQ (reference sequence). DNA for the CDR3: TGTGCCAGCAGCTGGGGACAGGAAGAGACCCAGTACTTC. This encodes CASSWGQEETQYF.

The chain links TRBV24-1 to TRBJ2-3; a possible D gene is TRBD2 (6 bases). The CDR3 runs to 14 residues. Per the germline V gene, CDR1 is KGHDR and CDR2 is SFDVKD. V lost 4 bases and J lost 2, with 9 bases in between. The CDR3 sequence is CATSEAGPTDTQYF. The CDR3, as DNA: TGTGCCACCAGTGAAGCGGGTCCCACAGATACGCAGTATTTT.

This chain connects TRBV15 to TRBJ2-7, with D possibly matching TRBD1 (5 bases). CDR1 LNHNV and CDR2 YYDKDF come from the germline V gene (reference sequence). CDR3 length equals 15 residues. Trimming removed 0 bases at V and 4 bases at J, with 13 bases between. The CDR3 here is CATSRDHGRVYEQYF. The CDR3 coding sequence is TGTGCCACCAGCAGAGATCACGGCAGGGTATACGAGCAGTACTTC.

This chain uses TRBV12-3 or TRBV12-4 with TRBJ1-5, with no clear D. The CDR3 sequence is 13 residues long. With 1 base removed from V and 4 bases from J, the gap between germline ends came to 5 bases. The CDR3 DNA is TGTGCCAGCAGTTTAGACGGAAATCAGCCCCAGCATTTT. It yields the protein CASSLDGNQPQHF.

CDR3 in DNA: TGTGCCAGCAGCCCAGGCCGGGGGCATGAAAAACTGTTTTTT. Its translation is CASSPGRGHEKLFF. The chain carries TRBV7-9 and TRBJ1-4; TRBD1 might be the D (6 bases). Germline V gene lookup returns CDR1 SEHNR and CDR2 FQNEAQ (reference sequence). Trimming pared 5 bases from V and 6 bases from J, leaving 13 bases between. The CDR3 runs to 14 residues.

The CDR3 DNA follows: TGCGCCAGCAGCTTGGAGGGGGAGGGAGCTTTCTTT. It is translated as CASSLEGEGAFF. This chain connects TRBV5-1 to TRBJ1-1, with D tentatively TRBD1 (6 bases). The CDR3 runs to 12 residues. The V and J ends lost 0 bases and 10 bases respectively, with 10 bases between them. Germline CDR1 and CDR2: SGHRS and YFSETQ.

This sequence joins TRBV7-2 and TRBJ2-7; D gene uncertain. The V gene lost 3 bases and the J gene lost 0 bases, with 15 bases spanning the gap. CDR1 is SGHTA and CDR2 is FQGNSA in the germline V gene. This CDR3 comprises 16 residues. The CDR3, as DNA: TGTGCCAGCAGCTTCCGGTCAGGCACCCTCTCCTACGAGCAGTACTTC. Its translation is CASSFRSGTLSYEQYF. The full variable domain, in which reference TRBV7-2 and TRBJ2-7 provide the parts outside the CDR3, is GAGVSQSPSNKVTEKGKDVELRCDPISGHTALYWYRQSLGQGLEFLIYFQGNSAPDKSGLPSDRFSAERTGGSVSTLTIQRTQQEDSAVYLCASSFRSGTLSYEQYFGPGTRLTVT.

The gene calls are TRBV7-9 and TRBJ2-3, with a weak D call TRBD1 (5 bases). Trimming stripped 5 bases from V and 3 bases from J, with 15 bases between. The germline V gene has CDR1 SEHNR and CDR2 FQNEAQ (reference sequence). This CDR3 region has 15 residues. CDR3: CASSPTEELTDTQYF. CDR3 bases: TGTGCCAGCAGCCCGACAGAGGAACTTACAGATACGCAGTATTTT.

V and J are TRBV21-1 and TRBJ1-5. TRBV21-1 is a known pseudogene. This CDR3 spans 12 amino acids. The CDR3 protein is CASSKGGQPQHF. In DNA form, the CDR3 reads TGTGCCAGCAGCAAGGGTGGCCAGCCCCAGCATTTT.

CDR3 sequence reads: CSVDRTVSNYGYTF. The CDR3 nucleotides are TGCAGCGTTGATCGGACAGTTTCTAACTATGGCTACACCTTC. This sequence joins TRBV29-1 and TRBJ1-2; TRBD1 is a possible D gene (6 bases). Germline V gene data show CDR1 as SQVTM and CDR2 as ANQGSEA. This CDR3 is built from 14 residues. Between the trimmed V and J ends, which lost 3 bases and 0 bases, there was a span of 11 bases.

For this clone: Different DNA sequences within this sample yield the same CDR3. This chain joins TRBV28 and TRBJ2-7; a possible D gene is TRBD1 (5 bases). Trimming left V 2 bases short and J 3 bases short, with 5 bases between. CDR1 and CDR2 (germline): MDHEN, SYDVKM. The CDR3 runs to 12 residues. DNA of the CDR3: TGTGCCAGCAGTTTACAGGGCTACGAGCAGTACTTC. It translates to CASSLQGYEQYF.

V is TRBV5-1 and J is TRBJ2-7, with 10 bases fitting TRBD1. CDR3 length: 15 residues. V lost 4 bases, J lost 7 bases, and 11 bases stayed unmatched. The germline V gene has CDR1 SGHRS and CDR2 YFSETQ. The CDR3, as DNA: TGCGCCAGCAGCACAACGGGACAGGGGAGAGGTGAGCAGTACTTC. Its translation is CASSTTGQGRGEQYF.

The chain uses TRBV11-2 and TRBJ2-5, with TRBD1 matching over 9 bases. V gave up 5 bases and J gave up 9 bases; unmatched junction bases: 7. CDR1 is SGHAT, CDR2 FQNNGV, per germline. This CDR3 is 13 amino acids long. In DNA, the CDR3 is TGTGCCAGCAGCCCAAACAGGGGGCAGGCCCAGTACTTC. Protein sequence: CASSPNRGQAQYF.

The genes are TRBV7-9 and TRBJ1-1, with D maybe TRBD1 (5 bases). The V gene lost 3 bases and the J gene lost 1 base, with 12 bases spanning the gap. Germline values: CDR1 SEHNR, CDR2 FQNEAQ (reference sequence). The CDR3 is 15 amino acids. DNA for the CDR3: TGTGCCAGCAGCTTTTGGGACTTACCGAACACTGAAGCTTTCTTT. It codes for CASSFWDLPNTEAFF.

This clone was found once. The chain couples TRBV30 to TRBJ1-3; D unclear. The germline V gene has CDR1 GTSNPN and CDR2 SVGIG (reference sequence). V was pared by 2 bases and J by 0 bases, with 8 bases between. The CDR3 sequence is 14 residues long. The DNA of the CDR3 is TGTGCCTGGAGTCCCCGAATCTCTGGAAACACCATATATTTT. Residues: CAWSPRISGNTIYF.

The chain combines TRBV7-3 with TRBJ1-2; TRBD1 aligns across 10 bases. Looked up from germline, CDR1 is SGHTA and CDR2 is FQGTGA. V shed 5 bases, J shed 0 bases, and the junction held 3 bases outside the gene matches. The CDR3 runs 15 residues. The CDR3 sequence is CASSRGTGANYGYTF. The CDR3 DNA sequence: TGTGCCAGCAGCCGAGGGACAGGGGCTAACTATGGCTACACCTTC.

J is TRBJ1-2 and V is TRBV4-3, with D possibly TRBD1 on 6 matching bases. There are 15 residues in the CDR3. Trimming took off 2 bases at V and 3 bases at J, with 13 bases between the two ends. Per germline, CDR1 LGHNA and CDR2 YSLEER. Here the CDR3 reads CASSQNIGTHYGYTF. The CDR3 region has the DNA TGCGCCAGCAGCCAAAATATAGGGACACACTATGGCTACACCTTC.

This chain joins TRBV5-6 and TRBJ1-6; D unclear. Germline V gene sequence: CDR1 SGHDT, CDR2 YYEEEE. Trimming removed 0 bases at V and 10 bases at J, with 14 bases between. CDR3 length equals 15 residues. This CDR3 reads CASSLEARWSSPLHF. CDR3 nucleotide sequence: TGTGCCAGCAGCTTGGAGGCCAGGTGGAGCTCACCCCTCCACTTT.

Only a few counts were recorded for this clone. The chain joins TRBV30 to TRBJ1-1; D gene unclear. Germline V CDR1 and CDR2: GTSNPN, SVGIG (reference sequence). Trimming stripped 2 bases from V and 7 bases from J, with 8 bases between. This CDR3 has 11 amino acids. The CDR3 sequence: CAWSPTLEAFF. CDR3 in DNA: TGTGCCTGGAGTCCTACCCTTGAAGCTTTCTTT.

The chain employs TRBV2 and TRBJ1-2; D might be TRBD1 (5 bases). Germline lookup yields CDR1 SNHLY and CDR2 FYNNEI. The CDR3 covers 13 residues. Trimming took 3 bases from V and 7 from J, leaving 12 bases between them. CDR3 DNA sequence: TGTGCCAGCAGTGAGGCCCAGCAGGGTGGCTACACCTTC. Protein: CASSEAQQGGYTF.

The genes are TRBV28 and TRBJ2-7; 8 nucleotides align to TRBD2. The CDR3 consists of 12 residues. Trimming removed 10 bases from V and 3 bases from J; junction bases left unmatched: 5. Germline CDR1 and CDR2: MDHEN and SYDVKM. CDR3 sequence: CAIGRGVYEQYF. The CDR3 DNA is TGTGCCATCGGGAGGGGTGTCTACGAGCAGTACTTC.

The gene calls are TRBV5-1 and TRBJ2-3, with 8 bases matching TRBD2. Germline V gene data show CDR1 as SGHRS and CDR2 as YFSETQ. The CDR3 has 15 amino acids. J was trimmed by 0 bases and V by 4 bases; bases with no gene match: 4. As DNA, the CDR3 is TGCGCCAGCAGCCAGACGGGGGGGAGCACAGATACGCAGTATTTT. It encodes CASSQTGGSTDTQYF. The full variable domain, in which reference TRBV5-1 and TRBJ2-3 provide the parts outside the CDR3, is KAGVTQTPRYLIKTRGQQVTLSCSPISGHRSVSWYQQTPGQGLQFLFEYFSETQRNKGNFPGRFSGRQFSNSRSEMNVSTLELGDSALYLCASSQTGGSTDTQYFGPGTRLTVL.